The 17 T cell receptor beta chains in this list originate from one sample, sequenced in a study of PD-L1 blockade in urothelial cancer. Indicated time point: pretreatment peripheral blood. Repertoires were generated with immunoSEQ multiplex PCR, while TCRdb's copy carries only in-frame clones and drops some. The sample lists about 79,000 clones; about 86% were seen once. Material: PBMCs, obtained around atezolizumab (anti-PD-L1) treatment. The receptors come from a man aged 60 to 69 with urothelial cancer.

The table lists this clone with a count of one. The chain joins TRBV29-1 to TRBJ1-4, with 9 bases fitting TRBD1. CDR1 is SQVTM and CDR2 is ANQGSEA in the germline V gene. V gave up 0 bases and J gave up 8 bases; unmatched junction bases: 10. The CDR3 contains 16 residues. The CDR3 here is CSVEDTGQGGTEKLFF. CDR3 DNA: TGCAGCGTTGAAGACACGGGACAGGGAGGTACGGAAAAACTGTTTTTT. Based on the CDR3 plus reference TRBV29-1 and TRBJ1-4, the full variable domain is SAVISQKPSRDICQRGTSLTIQCQVDSQVTMMFWYRQQPGQSLTLIATANQGSEATYESGFVIDKFPISRPNLTFSTLTVSNMSPEDSSIYLCSVEDTGQGGTEKLFFGSGTQLSVL.

Points on this clone: Other DNA sequences in this sample translate to the same CDR3. The chain uses TRBV4-1 and TRBJ1-1; the match to TRBD1 covers 9 bases. Germline lookup yields CDR1 MGHRA and CDR2 YSYEKL. The CDR3 has 13 amino acids. V was clipped by 1 base and J by 6 bases; unmatched bases: 0. The CDR3 sequence is CASSQGTGAEAFF. CDR3 nucleotides: TGCGCCAGCAGCCAAGGGACAGGGGCTGAAGCTTTCTTT.

The V and J genes are TRBV6-5 and TRBJ2-5; TRBD1 might be the D (5 bases). V lost 1 base, J lost 2 bases, and 8 bases lay in between. Germline-derived CDR1 and CDR2 are MNHEY and SVGAGI. The CDR3 has 14 residues. CDR3 DNA: TGTGCCAGCAGTTACTATCAGGGACAAGAGACCCAGTACTTC. This translates into CASSYYQGQETQYF.

Written as DNA, the CDR3 is TGTGCCAGCAGCTCAGCAGTTGGCAGGCGAACCTACAATGAGCAGTTCTTC. This gives the protein CASSSAVGRRTYNEQFF. The chain is built from TRBV7-2 and TRBJ2-1; no firm D call. The CDR3 totals 17 residues. V lost 4 bases to trimming and J lost 2 bases, with 18 bases between them. Germline V gene sequence: CDR1 SGHTA, CDR2 FQGNSA.

The J gene is TRBJ2-7, the V gene TRBV13, with TRBD2 identical over 11 bases. Germline CDR1 PRHDT, CDR2 FYEKMQ (reference sequence). The V segment lost 4 bases and the J segment 5 bases; nucleotides outside the gene matches: 7. This CDR3 comprises 15 residues. The CDR3 nucleotides read TGTGCCAGCAGCTCGTCTAGCGGGGGGTCTGACGAGCAGTACTTC. Amino acid sequence: CASSSSSGGSDEQYF.

The chain has TRBV6-1 and TRBJ2-3; 11 nucleotides agree with TRBD2. The CDR3 runs to 18 residues. J lost 1 base, V lost 4 bases, and 10 bases had no gene match. Germline CDR1 is MNHNS and CDR2 is SASEGT. The DNA for the CDR3 is TGTGCCAGCAGTGCCGCAGTACTAGCGGGGGCCCGCACAGATACGCAGTATTTT. Protein: CASSAAVLAGARTDTQYF.

Here the CDR3 DNA reads TGTGCCAGCAGTGAATATTTGCGGGGCAATGAGCAGTTCTTC. This encodes CASSEYLRGNEQFF. V gene TRBV25-1 combines with J gene TRBJ2-1; tentative D call: TRBD2 (6 bases). V lost 0 bases and J 6 bases, leaving 9 bases between the germline ends. The germline CDR1 and CDR2 sequences are MGHDK and SYGVNS. The CDR3 loop spans 14 amino acids.

The rearrangement uses TRBV18 and TRBJ2-1; D call uncertain. The germline V and J ends were trimmed by 0 bases and 4 bases, with 7 bases remaining between them. The CDR3 length is 14 residues. CDR1 and CDR2 from the germline V gene are KGHSH and LQKENI. The CDR3, as DNA: TGTGCCAGCTCACCACCCGCCAGGTACAATGAGCAGTTCTTC. Protein sequence: CASSPPARYNEQFF.

This clone was detected once. This rearrangement joins TRBV6-5 to TRBJ1-1, with 7 nucleotides matching TRBD1. The CDR3 loop spans 11 amino acids. V trimming: 9 bases; J trimming: 9 bases; junction bases outside the gene matches: 7. Per the germline V gene, CDR1 is MNHEY and CDR2 is SVGAGI. In DNA, the CDR3 is TGTGCCAGTTTACAGGGGCGGCAAGCTTTCTTT. Protein sequence: CASLQGRQAFF.

The chain is built from TRBV30 and TRBJ1-2; D not resolved. V was cut by 4 bases and J by 1 base, with 10 bases left in between. The CDR3 runs 13 residues. Germline CDR1 and CDR2: GTSNPN and SVGIG (reference sequence). This chain's CDR3 is CAWTHKSNYGYTF. The CDR3 DNA sequence: TGTGCCTGGACCCACAAAAGTAACTATGGCTACACCTTC.

In its sample, this clone was seen once. This chain connects TRBV28 to TRBJ1-4; D remains unclear. CDR3 length equals 14 residues. Germline CDR1 reads MDHEN; CDR2 reads SYDVKM. V lost 5 bases to trimming and J lost 2 bases, with 9 bases between them. The CDR3 region is CASSQSRTNEKLFF. Written as DNA, the CDR3 is TGTGCCAGCAGTCAAAGTCGGACTAATGAAAAACTGTTTTTT.

The chain links TRBV4-3 to TRBJ2-3; 10 positions match TRBD2. This CDR3 region has 17 residues. The J segment lost 1 base and the V segment lost 0 bases, leaving 4 bases of the junction unmatched. CDR1 LGHNA and CDR2 YSLEER come from the germline V gene. Here the CDR3 DNA reads TGCGCCAGCAGCCAAGATATCGGACTAGCGGGCACAGATACGCAGTATTTT. This translates into CASSQDIGLAGTDTQYF.

Only one count was recorded for this clone. The V and J genes are TRBV6-4 and TRBJ1-4; D is possibly TRBD1 (6 bases). The CDR3 loop spans 17 amino acids. Per germline, CDR1 MRHNA and CDR2 SNTAGT. Trimming shortened V by 2 bases and J by 4 bases, and 17 bases separated the two germline ends. The CDR3 spells CASSDKGGACFNEKLFF. In DNA, the CDR3 is TGTGCCAGCAGTGACAAGGGGGGGGCTTGCTTTAATGAAAAACTGTTTTTT.

This chain uses TRBV5-1 with TRBJ1-1, with a tentative D call TRBD1 (6 bases). This CDR3 is built from 11 residues. V lost 8 bases, J lost 12 bases, and 17 bases lay in between. Germline values: CDR1 SGHRS, CDR2 YFSETQ. The CDR3 loop reads CASQQGIRTFF. The CDR3 nucleotides are TGCGCCAGTCAACAGGGAATCCGGACTTTCTTT.

The chain uses TRBV28 and TRBJ2-5, with D perhaps TRBD1 (6 bases). CDR3 length: 14 residues. Germline CDR1 MDHEN, CDR2 SYDVKM. Deletions cut 7 bases from V and 2 bases from J, with 14 bases between. CDR3 in amino acids: CASTLPGTQETQYF. CDR3 in DNA: TGTGCCAGCACTCTGCCGGGGACACAAGAGACCCAGTACTTC.

CDR3 coding DNA: TGTGCCAGCAGCTTAGGGAACAGGGACGGAGGCTACACCTTC. Protein: CASSLGNRDGGYTF. The chain couples TRBV7-6 to TRBJ1-2, with D possibly being TRBD1 (6 bases). There are 14 residues in the CDR3. The germline CDR1 and CDR2 sequences are SGHVS and FNYEAQ. V dropped 1 base and J dropped 8 bases, with 14 bases sitting between them.

The chain is built from TRBV18 and TRBJ2-7; a weak D match, TRBD1 (5 bases). CDR1 and CDR2 from the germline V gene are KGHSH and LQKENI. The germline V and J ends were trimmed by 3 bases and 4 bases, with 19 bases remaining between them. The CDR3 runs to 16 residues. As DNA, the CDR3 is TGTGCCAGCTCACCCCTTCTTGTTAGGGGAACTTACGAGCAGTACTTC. This translates into CASSPLLVRGTYEQYF.